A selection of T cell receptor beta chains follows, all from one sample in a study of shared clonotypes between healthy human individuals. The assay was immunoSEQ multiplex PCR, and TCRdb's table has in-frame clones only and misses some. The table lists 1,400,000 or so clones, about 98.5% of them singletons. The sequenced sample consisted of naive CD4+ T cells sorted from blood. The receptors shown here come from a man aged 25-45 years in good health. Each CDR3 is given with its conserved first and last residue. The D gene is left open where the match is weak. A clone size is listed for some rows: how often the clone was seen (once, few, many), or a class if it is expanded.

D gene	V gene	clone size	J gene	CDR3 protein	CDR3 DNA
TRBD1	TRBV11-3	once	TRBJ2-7	CASSRGQGPHEQYF	TGTGCCAGCAGCCGCGGACAGGGGCCCCACGAGCAGTACTTC
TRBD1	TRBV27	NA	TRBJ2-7	CASSPYLDRVTEQYF	TGTGCCAGCAGTCCATACTTGGACAGGGTTACCGAGCAGTACTTC
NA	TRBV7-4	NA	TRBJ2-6	CASSSRRGEATGANVLTF	TGTGCCAGCAGCTCCAGGAGGGGCGAGGCAACTGGGGCCAACGTCCTGACTTTC
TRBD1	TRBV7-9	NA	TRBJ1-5	CASSFGQGGNQPQHF	TGTGCCAGCAGCTTCGGACAGGGGGGCAATCAGCCCCAGCATTTT
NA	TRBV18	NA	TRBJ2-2	CASSPRRERTGELFF	TGTGCCAGCTCACCACGCCGGGAACGGACCGGGGAGCTGTTTTTT
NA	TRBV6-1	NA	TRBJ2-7	CGSGKHRAYEQYF	TGCGGAAGTGGGAAGCACAGAGCCTACGAGCAGTACTTC
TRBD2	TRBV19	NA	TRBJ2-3	CASSIFGGSSGRALGTDTQYF	TGTGCCAGTAGTATCTTTGGGGGATCCAGCGGGAGGGCCCTAGGCACAGATACGCAGTATTTT
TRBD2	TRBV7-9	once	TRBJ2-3	CASSFGLAGVRDTQYF	TGTGCCAGCAGCTTTGGGCTAGCGGGAGTTCGAGATACGCAGTATTTT
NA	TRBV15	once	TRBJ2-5	CATSRDRVSQETQYF	TGTGCCACCAGCAGAGATCGGGTCAGCCAAGAGACCCAGTACTTC
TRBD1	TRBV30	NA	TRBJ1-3	CAWSFRGSSGNTIYF	TGTGCCTGGTCGTTCAGGGGGTCGTCTGGAAACACCATATATTTT
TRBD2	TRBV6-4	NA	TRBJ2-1	CASKRTSGNNEQFF	TGTGCCAGCAAGAGGACTAGCGGGAACAATGAGCAGTTCTTC
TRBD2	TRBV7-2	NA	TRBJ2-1	CASSVWATSGSSNEQFF	TGTGCCAGCAGCGTCTGGGCGACTAGCGGGAGTTCTAATGAGCAGTTCTTC
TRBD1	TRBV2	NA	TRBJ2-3	CASRPGQGADTQYF	TGTGCCAGCAGGCCGGGACAGGGGGCAGATACGCAGTATTTT
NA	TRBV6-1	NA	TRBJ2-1	CASRIYGYNEQFF	TGTGCCAGCAGGATCTACGGGTACAATGAGCAGTTCTTC
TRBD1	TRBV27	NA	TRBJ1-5	CASRDRVNQPQHF	TGTGCCAGCAGGGACAGGGTTAATCAGCCCCAGCATTTT
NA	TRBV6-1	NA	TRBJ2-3	CASSEPGAWSDTQYF	TGTGCCAGCAGTGAGCCCGGGGCCTGGTCAGATACGCAGTATTTT
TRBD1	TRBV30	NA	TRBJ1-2	CACFPGGANYGYTF	TGTGCCTGTTTTCCAGGGGGGGCTAACTATGGCTACACCTTC
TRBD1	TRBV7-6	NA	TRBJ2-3	CASSTRTGVEFPPDTQYF	TGTGCCAGCAGCACGCGGACAGGGGTAGAGTTTCCGCCAGATACGCAGTATTTT
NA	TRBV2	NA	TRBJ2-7	CASTGTDAYEQYF	TGTGCCAGCACTGGGACGGACGCCTACGAGCAGTACTTC
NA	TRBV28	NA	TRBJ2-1	CASIFPSGGNEQFF	TGTGCCAGCATCTTCCCATCCGGGGGAAATGAGCAGTTCTTC
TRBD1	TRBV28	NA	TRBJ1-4	CASSFLEGTGTFQKLFF	TGTGCCAGCAGTTTCCTCGAAGGGACAGGGACATTTCAAAAACTGTTTTTT
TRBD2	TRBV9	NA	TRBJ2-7	CASSVNPGLSYEQYF	TGTGCCAGCAGCGTAAACCCGGGACTATCCTACGAGCAGTACTTC
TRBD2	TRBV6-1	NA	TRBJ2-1	CASSLRLAGYNEQFF	TGTGCCAGCAGCCTCAGACTAGCGGGGTACAATGAGCAGTTCTTC
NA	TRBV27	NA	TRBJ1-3	CASSFRASGNTIYF	TGTGCCAGCAGTTTCCGGGCCTCTGGAAACACCATATATTTT
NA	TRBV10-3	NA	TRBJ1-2	CAISDNGLYGYTF	TGTGCCATCAGTGATAACGGCCTCTATGGCTACACCTTC
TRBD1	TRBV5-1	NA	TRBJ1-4	CASRDRVANEKLFF	TGCGCCAGTAGGGACAGGGTGGCTAATGAAAAACTGTTTTTT
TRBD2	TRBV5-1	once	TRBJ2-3	CASSLGLAGKDTQYF	TGCGCCAGCAGCTTGGGCCTAGCGGGGAAGGATACGCAGTATTTT
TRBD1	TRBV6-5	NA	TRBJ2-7	CASSYGPGTGVTEQYF	TGTGCCAGCAGTTACGGGCCCGGGACAGGGGTTACGGAGCAGTACTTC
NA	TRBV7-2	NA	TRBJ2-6	CASSSHRWQGISGANVLTF	TGTGCCAGCAGCTCCCATCGGTGGCAGGGGATCTCTGGGGCCAACGTCCTGACTTTC
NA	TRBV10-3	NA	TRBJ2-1	CAISESGGPPLVLF	TGTGCCATCAGTGAGTCAGGGGGGCCTCCCTTAGTCCTCTTC
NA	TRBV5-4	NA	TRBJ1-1	CASSIPGHANTEAFF	TGTGCCAGCAGCATACCGGGACACGCGAACACTGAAGCTTTCTTT
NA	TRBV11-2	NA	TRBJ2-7	CASNPLWGFGPYEQYF	TGTGCCAGCAACCCCTTGTGGGGATTTGGCCCCTACGAGCAGTACTTC
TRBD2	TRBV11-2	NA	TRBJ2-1	CASSRGGSSYNEQFF	TGTGCCAGCAGCCGGGGGGGGAGCTCCTACAATGAGCAGTTCTTC
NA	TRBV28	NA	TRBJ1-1	CASSFGGQNTEAFF	TGTGCCAGCAGTTTTGGGGGGCAGAACACTGAAGCTTTCTTT
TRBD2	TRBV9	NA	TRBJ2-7	CASSTVAGVHEQYF	TGTGCCAGCAGCACCGTAGCGGGTGTCCACGAGCAGTACTTC
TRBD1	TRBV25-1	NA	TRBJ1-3	CASSEEGQGKGPGNTIYF	TGTGCCAGCAGTGAGGAGGGACAGGGGAAGGGGCCTGGAAACACCATATATTTT
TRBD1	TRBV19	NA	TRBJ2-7	CASMTGGAGEQYF	TGTGCCAGTATGACAGGGGGCGCGGGGGAGCAGTACTTC
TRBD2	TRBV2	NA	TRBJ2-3	CASSEEGLAGVSDTQYF	TGTGCCAGCAGTGAAGAGGGACTAGCGGGAGTTTCAGATACGCAGTATTTT
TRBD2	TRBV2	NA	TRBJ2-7	CASSGRWAEQYF	TGTGCCAGCAGCGGGAGGTGGGCCGAGCAGTACTTC
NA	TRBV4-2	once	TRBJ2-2	CASSQPRGDTGELFF	TGTGCCAGCAGCCAACCCCGAGGGGACACCGGGGAGCTGTTTTTT
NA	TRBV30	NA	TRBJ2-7	CAWVSGTYEQYF	TGTGCCTGGGTATCAGGGACCTACGAGCAGTACTTC
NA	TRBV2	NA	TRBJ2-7	CASSVYEQYF	TGTGCCAGCAGTGTTTACGAGCAGTACTTC
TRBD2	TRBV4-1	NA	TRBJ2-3	CASSPLGASGSFADTQYF	TGCGCCAGCAGCCCCTTGGGCGCTAGCGGGAGTTTTGCAGATACGCAGTATTTT
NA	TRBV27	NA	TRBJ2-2	CASSLFAALPGELFF	TGTGCCAGCAGTTTATTCGCGGCACTCCCCGGGGAGCTGTTTTTT
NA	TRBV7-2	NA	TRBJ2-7	CASSLAGVGEQYF	TGTGCCAGCAGCTTAGCAGGGGTTGGAGAGCAGTACTTC
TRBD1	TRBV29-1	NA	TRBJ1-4	CSVGGQGNEKLFF	TGCAGCGTTGGGGGACAGGGGAATGAAAAACTGTTTTTT